Sequencing of this T cell receptor (beta chain) was carried out in a study of OX40 agonist ivuxolimab in advanced cancers. In the study overall: Ivuxolimab was a fully human IgG2 agonistic monoclonal antibody targeting the costimulatory receptor OX40 (CD134). Intravenous ivuxolimab was administered to patients every 2 weeks at six dose levels: 0.01, 0.1, 0.3, 1.5, 3 and 10 mg/kg. Of the roughly 52 dose-escalation patients, hepatocellular carcinoma was present in about 20, melanoma in roughly 15, renal cell carcinoma in 9 and head and neck cancer in 9. The dose-escalation cohort was about 86% male with a mean age of 60 years, ranging from roughly 23 to 85. Patients were allowed to have had prior anti-PD-1, anti-PD-L1 or anti-CTLA-4 therapy, and approximately 43% of the dose-escalation patients had previously received checkpoint inhibitors. Partial responses occurred in three dose-escalation patients: two with cutaneous melanoma and one with hepatocellular carcinoma. The point of sequencing TCRbeta in the periphery was to test whether ivuxolimab changed TCR sequence diversity and drove clonal T-cell expansion. The paper describes the monotherapy dose-escalation part (N ≈ 52 patients) of the phase I trial of ivuxolimab. Points the paper makes about the study in general: At doses of 0.1 to 3.0 mg/kg, clonal expansion of both CD4+ and CD8+ blood T cells was observed from baseline to week 6. After ivuxolimab, CD8+ T cells had more expanded clones than CD4+ T cells on average. The antigen specificity of the peripheral T cells that underwent clonal expansion was not determined. In the 0.1-3.0 mg/kg groups, partial responders had among the lowest normalized peripheral clonal expansion, particularly in CD8+ T cells. Low levels of normalized T-cell clonal expansion were also seen in some patients who did not respond.

About this clone: What this receptor recognizes is not known. One base away there is no much larger clone; base qualities are not given.

Patients with a history of autoimmune disease or receiving systemic immunosuppression were excluded from the trial. Peripheral blood for TCR sequencing was collected from all dose cohorts at baseline, on cycle 4 day 1, and on cycle 7 day 1. Samples came from an open-label, multicenter, first-in-human phase I dose-escalation trial of ivuxolimab. Adults with locally advanced or metastatic melanoma, renal cell, hepatocellular, or head and neck squamous cell carcinoma were enrolled in the trial. CD4+ and CD8+ T cells were sorted separately from peripheral blood before TCR sequencing. Genomic DNA was isolated from the sorted cells so that the TCRbeta CDR3 region could be sequenced. The immunoSEQ Assay was used for sequencing of TCRbeta CDR3 regions. The clones in this table, taken by TCRdb from immuneACCESS, are in-frame only. Not every clone is retained; where verified, under half of the shortfall comes from an unresolved V gene, and the cause of the rest is unknown. The sample yields some 66,000 clones; roughly 80% were counted once. The top ten constitute about 1.6% of the sample.

This TCR came from an adult with an advanced solid tumor such as melanoma, head and neck, liver or kidney cancer. This sample comprised CD4+ or CD8+ T cells sorted from blood, obtained in a trial of the OX40 agonist ivuxolimab.

For the CDR3, the sequence is CASTPSGRALNTGELFF. The DNA sequence is TGTGCCAGTACCCCTAGCGGGAGGGCCTTGAACACCGGGGAGCTGTTTTTT. The V gene is TRBV19 and the J gene is TRBJ2-2; TRBD2 agrees with 12 junctional bases. From the cysteine through the phenylalanine, the CDR3 covers 17 amino acids. Just the 51-base CDR3 DNA is kept, in frame starting at base 1. CDR1 and CDR2 were assigned from the germline V gene (reference sequence) as LNHDA and SQIVND. V is pruned by 7 bases and J by 1 base, leaving 7 bases of the junction without a gene match.